This TCR beta chain was observed in a study of T cell changes during pregnancy in multiple sclerosis. Using immunoSEQ multiplex PCR, the repertoire was profiled, and TCRdb retains in-frame clones only, with some absent. Of about 42,000 clones in the sample, about 87% were seen once. Trimming removed 5 bases from V and 6 bases from J; junction bases left unmatched: 4. The CDR3 is 15 residues long. CDR1 is MDHEN and CDR2 is SYDVKM in the germline V gene. The sequence derives from a female donor with multiple sclerosis, enrolled in a pregnancy study. The material was CD4+ T cells from peripheral blood mononuclear cells, obtained in the second trimester of pregnancy. The rearrangement uses TRBV28 and TRBJ2-1, with TRBD2 matching 13 bases. The CDR3 DNA sequence: TGTGCCAGCAGTCATACTAGCGGGAGGGCCAATGAGCAGTTCTTC. Protein: CASSHTSGRANEQFF.